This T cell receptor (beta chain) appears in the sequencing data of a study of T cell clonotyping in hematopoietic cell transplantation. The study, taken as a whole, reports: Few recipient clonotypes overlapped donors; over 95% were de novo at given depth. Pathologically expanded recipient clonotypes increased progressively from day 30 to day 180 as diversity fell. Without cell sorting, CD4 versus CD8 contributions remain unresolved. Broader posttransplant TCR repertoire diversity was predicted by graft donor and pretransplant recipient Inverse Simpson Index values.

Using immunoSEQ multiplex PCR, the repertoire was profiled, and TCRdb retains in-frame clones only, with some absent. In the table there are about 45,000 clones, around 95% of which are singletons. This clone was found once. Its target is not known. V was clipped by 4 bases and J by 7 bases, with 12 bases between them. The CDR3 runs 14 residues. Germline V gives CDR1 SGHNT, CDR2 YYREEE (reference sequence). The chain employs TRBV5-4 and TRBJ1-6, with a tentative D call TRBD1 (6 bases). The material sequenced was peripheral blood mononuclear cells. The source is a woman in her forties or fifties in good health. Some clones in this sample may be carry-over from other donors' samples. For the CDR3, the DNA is TGTGCCAGCAGCCGCCGGGACACGAATTCACCCCTCCACTTT. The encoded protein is CASSRRDTNSPLHF.